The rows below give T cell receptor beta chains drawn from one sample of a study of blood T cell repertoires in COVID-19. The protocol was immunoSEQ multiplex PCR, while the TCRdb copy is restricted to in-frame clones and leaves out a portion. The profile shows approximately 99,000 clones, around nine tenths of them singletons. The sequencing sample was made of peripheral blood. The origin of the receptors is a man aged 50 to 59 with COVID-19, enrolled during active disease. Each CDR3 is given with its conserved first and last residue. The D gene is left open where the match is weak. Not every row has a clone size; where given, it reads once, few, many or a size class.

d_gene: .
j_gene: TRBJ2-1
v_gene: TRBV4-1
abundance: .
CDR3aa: CASSRVGGFYNEQFF
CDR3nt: TGCGCCAGCAGCCGAGTGGGGGGTTTCTACAATGAGCAGTTCTTC

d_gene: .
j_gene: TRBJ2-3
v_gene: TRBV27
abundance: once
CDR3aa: CASSPLTGSASTDTQYF
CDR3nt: TGTGCCAGCAGTCCCTTGACAGGTTCCGCTAGCACAGATACGCAGTATTTT

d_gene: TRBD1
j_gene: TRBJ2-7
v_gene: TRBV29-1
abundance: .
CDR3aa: CSAGQGYEQYF
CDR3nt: TGCAGCGCCGGACAGGGCTACGAGCAGTACTTC

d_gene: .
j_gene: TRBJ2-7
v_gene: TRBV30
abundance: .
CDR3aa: CAWSGTTWRGLSYEQYF
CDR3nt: TGTGCCTGGAGTGGTACTACCTGGAGGGGCCTCTCCTACGAGCAGTACTTC

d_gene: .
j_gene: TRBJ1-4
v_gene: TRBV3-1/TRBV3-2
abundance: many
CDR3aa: CASSNYGATNEKLFF
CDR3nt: TGTGCCAGCAGCAACTACGGTGCCACTAATGAAAAACTGTTTTTT

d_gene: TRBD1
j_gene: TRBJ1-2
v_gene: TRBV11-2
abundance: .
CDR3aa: CASTILSQGQGNYGYTF
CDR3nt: TGTGCCAGCACTATTCTTTCCCAGGGACAGGGGAACTATGGCTACACCTTC

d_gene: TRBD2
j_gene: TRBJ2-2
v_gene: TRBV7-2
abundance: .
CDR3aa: CASRLTSGSRELFF
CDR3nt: TGTGCCAGCAGGCTGACTAGCGGGTCTAGGGAGCTGTTTTTT

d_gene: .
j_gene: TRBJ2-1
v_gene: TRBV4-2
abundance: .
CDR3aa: CASSQPGAWEQFF
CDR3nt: TGTGCCAGCAGCCAGCCGGGAGCTTGGGAGCAGTTCTTC

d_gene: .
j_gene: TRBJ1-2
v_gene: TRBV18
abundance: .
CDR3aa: CASSPMRNSGYTF
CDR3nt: TGTGCCAGCTCACCAATGAGAAACTCTGGCTACACCTTC

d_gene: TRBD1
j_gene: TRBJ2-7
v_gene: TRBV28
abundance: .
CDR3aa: CASTSGQGLREQYF
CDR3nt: TGTGCCAGCACCTCGGGACAGGGGTTGAGAGAGCAGTACTTC

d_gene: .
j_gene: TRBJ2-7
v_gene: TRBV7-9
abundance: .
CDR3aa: CASSQRTETYEQYF
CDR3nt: TGTGCCAGCAGCCAAAGGACAGAGACCTACGAGCAGTACTTC

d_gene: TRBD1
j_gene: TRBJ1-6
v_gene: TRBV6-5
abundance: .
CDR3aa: CASSWDRGNSPLHF
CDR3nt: TGTGCCAGCAGTTGGGACAGGGGGAATTCACCCCTCCACTTT

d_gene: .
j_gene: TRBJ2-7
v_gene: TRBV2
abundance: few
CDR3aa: CASSNWTGLLAYEQYF
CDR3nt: TGTGCCAGCAGTAACTGGACGGGACTCCTTGCCTACGAGCAGTACTTC

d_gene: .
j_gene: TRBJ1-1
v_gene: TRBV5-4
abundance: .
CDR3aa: CASSGRGGSTEAFF
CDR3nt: TGTGCCAGCAGCGGGAGGGGCGGGTCCACTGAAGCTTTCTTT

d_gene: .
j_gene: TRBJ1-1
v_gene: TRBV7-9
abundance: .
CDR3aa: CAGGGLMNTEAFF
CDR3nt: TGTGCCGGGGGGGGCCTCATGAACACTGAAGCTTTCTTT

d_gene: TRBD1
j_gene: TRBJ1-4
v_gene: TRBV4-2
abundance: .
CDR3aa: CASSQDTGGGEKLFF
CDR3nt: TGTGCCAGCAGCCAAGATACAGGGGGCGGTGAAAAACTGTTTTTT

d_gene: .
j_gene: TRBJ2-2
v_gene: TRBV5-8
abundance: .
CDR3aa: CASSPDGTGELFF
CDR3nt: TGTGCCAGCAGCCCCGACGGGACCGGGGAGCTGTTTTTT

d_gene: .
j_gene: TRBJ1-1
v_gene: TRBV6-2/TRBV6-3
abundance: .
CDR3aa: CASSYGQLNTEAFF
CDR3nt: TGTGCCAGCAGTTACGGACAGTTGAACACTGAAGCTTTCTTT

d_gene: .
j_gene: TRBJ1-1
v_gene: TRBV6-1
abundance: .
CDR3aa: CASSEQTLNTEAFF
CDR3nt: TGTGCCAGCAGTGAGCAGACACTGAACACTGAAGCTTTTTTT

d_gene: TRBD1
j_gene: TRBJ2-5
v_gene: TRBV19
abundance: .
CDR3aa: CASSTTSGTGGRETQYF
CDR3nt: TGTGCCAGTAGTACTACCTCCGGGACAGGGGGCCGGGAGACCCAGTACTTC

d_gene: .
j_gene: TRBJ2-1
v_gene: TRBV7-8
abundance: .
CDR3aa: CASSRSGVEQFF
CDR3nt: TGTGCCAGCAGCCGGTCGGGAGTTGAGCAGTTCTTC

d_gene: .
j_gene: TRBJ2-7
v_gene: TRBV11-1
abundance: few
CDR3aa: CASSLRGEQYF
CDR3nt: TGTGCCAGCAGCTTACGCGGCGAGCAGTACTTC

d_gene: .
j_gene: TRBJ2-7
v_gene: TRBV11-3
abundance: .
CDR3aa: CASSLNSFYEQYF
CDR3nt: TGTGCCAGCAGCTTAAACAGCTTCTACGAGCAGTACTTC

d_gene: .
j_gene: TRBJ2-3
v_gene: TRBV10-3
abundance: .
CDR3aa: CATWGADTQYF
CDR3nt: TGTGCCACCTGGGGGGCAGATACGCAGTATTTT